This T cell receptor beta chain was recovered during a study of T-cell memory formation after mild COVID-19. Overall study findings and caveats: Clones contracting over day 15 to 85 were CD4/CD8 balanced, with later expanders leaning CD4+.

As to this clonotype: Its antigen is as yet unknown.

CDR1 and CDR2 from the germline V gene are DFQATT and SNEGSKA (reference sequence). This CDR3 contains 12 residues. Trimming stripped 2 bases from V and 3 bases from J, with 6 bases between. TCRdb fed the 5' RACE reads into MiXCR, producing one record per CDR3 protein. The table records about 130,000 distinct CDR3 sequences, around 15% of them present only once. The chain links TRBV20-1 to TRBJ2-3; D remains unclear. This receptor was identified in a man aged 18 to 30 who had mild COVID-19 (a few samples of this study predate the infection). Cell type and time point are not known. Sequenced: PBMCs or a T cell subset sorted from them (not recorded which). The CDR3: CSARTGTDTQYF. The CDR3 nucleotides are TGCAGTGCTAGAACCGGGACAGATACGCAGTATTTT.